The T cell receptor (beta chain) described here comes from a study of cytotoxic CD8 clonotypes in ibrutinib-treated CLL. At the level of the study: The samples contained a few hundred thousand productive templates on average. They also contained an average of approximately 97,000 productive rearrangements.

Study observations and caveats: Sampling of sustained-remission and progressing patients occurred at differing times. Clonality was elevated at ibrutinib response and had returned toward baseline at progression.

The CDR3 contains 13 residues. Trimming pared 6 bases from V and 0 bases from J, leaving 8 bases between. Germline V gene lookup returns CDR1 ENHRY and CDR2 SYGVKD. This clone appeared a single time. The antigen is unknown. About 1.8 micrograms of genomic DNA came from cryopreserved PBMCs for TCR beta libraries. Profiling relied on immunoSEQ multiplex PCR, and the TCRdb table lists in-frame clones only, not all of them. The sample includes some 300,000 clones, almost 80% of them seen just once. The origin of this receptor is a human donor with chronic lymphocytic leukemia. Sequencing was performed on PBMCs, taken before ibrutinib treatment. The V call is TRBV10-3, the J call TRBJ1-1; no firm D call. CDR3 DNA: TGTGCCATCAGAGAAGATATGAACACTGAAGCTTTCTTT. Its protein product is CAIREDMNTEAFF.